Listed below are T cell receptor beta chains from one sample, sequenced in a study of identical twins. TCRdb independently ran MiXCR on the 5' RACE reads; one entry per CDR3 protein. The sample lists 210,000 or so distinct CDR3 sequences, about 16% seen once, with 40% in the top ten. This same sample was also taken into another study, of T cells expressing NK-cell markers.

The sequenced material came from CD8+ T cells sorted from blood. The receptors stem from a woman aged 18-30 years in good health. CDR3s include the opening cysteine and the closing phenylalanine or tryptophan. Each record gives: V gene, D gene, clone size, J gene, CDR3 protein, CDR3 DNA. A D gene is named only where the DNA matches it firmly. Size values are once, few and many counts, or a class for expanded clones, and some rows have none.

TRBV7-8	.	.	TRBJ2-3	CASSSKRGDTQYF	TGTGCCAGCAGCTCAAAAAGGGGAGATACGCAGTATTTT
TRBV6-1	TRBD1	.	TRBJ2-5	CASRGTGAVQETQYF	TGTGCCAGCCGGGGGACAGGGGCTGTCCAAGAGACCCAGTACTTC
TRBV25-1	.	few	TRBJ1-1	CASSSRGSRTEAFF	TGTGCCAGCAGTTCCCGTGGGTCGCGAACTGAAGCTTTCTTT
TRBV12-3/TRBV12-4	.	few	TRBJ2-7	CASSLFSEQYF	TGTGCCAGCAGCCTTTTTAGCGAGCAGTACTTC
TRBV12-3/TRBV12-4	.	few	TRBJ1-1	CASTWGSANTEAFF	TGTGCCAGCACCTGGGGCAGCGCGAACACTGAAGCTTTCTTT
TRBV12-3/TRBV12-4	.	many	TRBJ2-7	CASSLAGDYEQYF	TGTGCCAGCAGTTTAGCGGGTGACTACGAGCAGTACTTC
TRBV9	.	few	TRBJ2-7	CASTPRGSGDEQYF	TGTGCCAGCACCCCCCGAGGCTCCGGGGACGAGCAGTACTTC
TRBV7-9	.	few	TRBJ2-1	CASSLDLRRDLKFF	TGTGCCAGCAGCTTAGATTTAAGGCGGGACCTCAAGTTCTTC
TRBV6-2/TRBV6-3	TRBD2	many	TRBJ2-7	CASSYSAGGTRFEQYF	TGTGCCAGCAGTTACTCTGCGGGGGGCACCAGGTTCGAGCAGTACTTC
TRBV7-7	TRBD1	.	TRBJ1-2	CASSLDRSFYGYTF	TGTGCTAGCAGTTTGGACAGGTCGTTCTATGGCTACACCTTC
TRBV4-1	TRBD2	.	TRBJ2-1	CASRGPRTSGGAFNEQFF	TGCGCCAGCAGGGGCCCTAGGACTAGCGGGGGGGCTTTCAATGAGCAGTTCTTC
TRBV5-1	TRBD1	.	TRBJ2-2	CASSLIAQGVAGELFF	TGCGCCAGCAGCCTCATCGCTCAGGGGGTAGCCGGGGAGCTGTTTTTT
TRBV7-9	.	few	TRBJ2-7	CASSSPEDVREQYF	TGTGCCAGCAGCTCCCCAGAGGACGTCAGGGAGCAGTACTTC
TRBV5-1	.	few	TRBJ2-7	CASSWRGSGTYEQYF	TGCGCCAGCAGCTGGCGGGGTAGCGGAACCTACGAGCAGTACTTC
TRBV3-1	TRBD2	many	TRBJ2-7	CASSQSGLADEQYF	TGTGCCAGCAGCCAATCCGGACTAGCGGACGAGCAGTACTTC
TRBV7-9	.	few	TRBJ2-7	CASSLVPGISYEQYF	TGTGCCAGCAGCTTAGTCCCAGGCATCTCCTACGAGCAGTACTTC
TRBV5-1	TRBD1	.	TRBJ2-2	CASSLRTGTGELFF	TGCGCCAGCAGCTTACGGACAGGAACCGGGGAGCTGTTTTTT
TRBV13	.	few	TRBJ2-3	CASSPEERRSSTDTQYF	TGTGCCAGCAGCCCCGAAGAGAGGCGTTCTAGCACAGATACGCAGTATTTT
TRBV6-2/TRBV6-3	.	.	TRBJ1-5	CASSYGGGNRPQHF	TGTGCCAGCAGTTACGGGGGAGGTAACCGGCCCCAGCATTTT
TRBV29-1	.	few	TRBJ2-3	CSPRPMPGDTQYF	TGCAGCCCCAGACCCATGCCCGGAGATACGCAGTATTTT
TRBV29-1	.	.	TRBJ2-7	CSVEGSTADSYEQYF	TGCAGCGTTGAAGGATCGACAGCTGACTCCTACGAGCAGTACTTC
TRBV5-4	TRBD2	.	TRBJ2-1	CASSSGLAGATSDYNEQFF	TGTGCCAGCAGCTCCGGTTTGGCGGGAGCAACTTCGGACTACAATGAGCAGTTCTTC
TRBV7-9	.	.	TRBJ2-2	CASSLEIGYTGELFF	TGTGCCAGCAGCTTAGAAATAGGTTACACCGGGGAGCTGTTTTTT
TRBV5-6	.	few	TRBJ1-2	CASSLIGNGYTF	TGTGCCAGCAGCCTGATAGGGAACGGCTACACCTTC